This TCR beta chain came from a study of blood T cell repertoires in COVID-19 (dated by TCRdb to the early 2020s). Regarding the research as a whole: Collaborator samples came from the United States, Italy and Spain and covered acute and convalescent phases of COVID-19. The sample metadata nearly always contained a de-identified subject ID, COVID-19 status, age in years and sex. Where available, HLA class I and class II types were taken from metadata supplied by the sample provider and were not determined by assay-based typing. The repertoires were made available in a free public database intended to serve as a resource for research on the immune response to SARS-CoV-2. Deeply sampled blood TCRbeta repertoires from subjects exposed to, actively infected with, or recovered from COVID-19 were included in the dataset. The material from the prospective study consisted of cDNA or gDNA derived from T cells, B-cell-depleted T cells, or PBMCs. Samples were obtained from the ongoing ImmuneRACE study (first 160 participants) and from over 1,000 subjects provided by 6 global collaborators. Paper-wide results and their limitations: The quantity of clinical and demographic metadata differed by source and by participant and was supplied without curation.

TCRbeta CDR3 regions were amplified from genomic DNA by means of the immunoSEQ Assay, a bias-controlled multiplex PCR. In the paper's pipeline: Within the assay, amplification of reference gene primers was used to estimate how many nucleated cells each sample contained. To quantify the absolute abundance of each unique TCRbeta CDR3 rearrangement, sequence reads were collapsed and filtered. For each sample, productive Simpson clonality was calculated as the square root of Simpson's diversity index over productive rearrangements. Not all clones reach the TCRdb copy of this immuneACCESS table, which keeps in-frame sequences only. Checked studies attribute under half of the gap to unresolved V genes and leave the rest unexplained. That table furnishes V, J and clone size, whereas the DNA furnished D and trimming. Here the sample has roughly 430,000 clones; roughly 88% occur a single time. The biggest ten clones account for roughly 1.9% of the sample.

About this clone: Its antigen is still unknown. Within one base of it there is no much larger clone, and no base qualities were kept.

Trimming takes 3 bases off V and 4 bases off J; junction bases not matched to a gene: 4. CDR1 and CDR2, looked up from the germline V gene (reference sequence), are SGHNT and YYREEE. Taken from cysteine to phenylalanine, the CDR3 has 15 residues. Here the CDR3 DNA is all that survives: 45 bases in frame from base 1. Participants in the prospective study were aged roughly 18 to 89 years, lived in about two dozen United States geographic areas, and enrolled through a virtual design. In the prospective study, cohorts were assigned on the basis of participant-reported clinical history obtained from a screening survey and a study questionnaire. Mobile phlebotomists in the prospective study collected whole blood, serum and a nasopharyngeal or oropharyngeal swab from every participant. Additional blood draws and questionnaires over an approximately two-month period could optionally be provided by prospective study participants. Blood samples from the prospective study were shipped frozen or at room temperature prior to DNA extraction.

Material for sequencing was PBMCs or T cells enriched from blood (not recorded which). The rearranged segments are TRBV5-4 and TRBJ1-6; TRBD1 matches 7 bases in the middle. The sequence came from a woman between 35 and 50 years old with acute COVID-19. The nucleotide sequence is TGTGCCAGCAGCTCCGGGACAGATTATAATTCACCCCTCCACTTT. This translates into CASSSGTDYNSPLHF.